This T cell receptor (beta chain) was sequenced during a study of siplizumab effects on memory and regulatory T cells. V lost 5 bases and J 9 bases, leaving 20 bases between the germline ends. Germline V gives CDR1 KGHSH, CDR2 LQKENI. There are 14 residues in the CDR3. The protocol was immunoSEQ multiplex PCR, while the TCRdb copy is restricted to in-frame clones and leaves out a portion. The sample lists 100,000 to 120,000 clones, 92% occurring once. Study-level findings and limits: A mean of about 62% of mappable alloreactive CD4+ clones were Treg-derived with siplizumab, compared with about 28% in controls. Researchers could map only a minor fraction of alloreactive clones to unstimulated subsets. Naive T cells, seemingly more diverse than memory cells, seemed major alloresponse contributors. Proof of suppressive function in proliferating Tregs from siplizumab cultures was not established.

In the case of this clone: Antigen unknown.

The sample taken for sequencing was CD4+ T cells sorted from blood. The origin of this receptor is a human donor in good health. This rearrangement joins TRBV18 to TRBJ2-7, with D maybe TRBD1 (7 bases). CDR3 sequence: CASSSGTDQGGQYF. CDR3 bases: TGTGCCAGCTCAAGCGGTACGGATCAGGGGGGGCAGTACTTC.